This paragraph covers one T cell receptor beta chain sequence. TCRdb redid the calling of the 5' RACE reads with MiXCR, one entry per CDR3 protein. The sample comprises about 57,000 distinct CDR3 sequences, 28% of which are singletons, and less than 3.5% rests with the top ten. The sequencing input was tumor-infiltrating memory CD4+ T cells sorted from the breast tumor. As for subset: memory CD4+ T cells, CD4+CD45RO+CD25-. The sequence was obtained from a female donor with breast cancer.

CDR3 in amino acids: CSASRQWGGEQYF. The CDR3 DNA sequence: TGCAGTGCTAGTCGACAGTGGGGCGGCGAGCAGTACTTC. This chain links TRBV20-1 with TRBJ2-7, with D possibly being TRBD1 (5 bases). Germline loops: CDR1 DFQATT, CDR2 SNEGSKA (reference sequence). This CDR3 has 13 amino acids. Trimming shortened V by 3 bases and J by 6 bases, and 15 bases separated the two germline ends.